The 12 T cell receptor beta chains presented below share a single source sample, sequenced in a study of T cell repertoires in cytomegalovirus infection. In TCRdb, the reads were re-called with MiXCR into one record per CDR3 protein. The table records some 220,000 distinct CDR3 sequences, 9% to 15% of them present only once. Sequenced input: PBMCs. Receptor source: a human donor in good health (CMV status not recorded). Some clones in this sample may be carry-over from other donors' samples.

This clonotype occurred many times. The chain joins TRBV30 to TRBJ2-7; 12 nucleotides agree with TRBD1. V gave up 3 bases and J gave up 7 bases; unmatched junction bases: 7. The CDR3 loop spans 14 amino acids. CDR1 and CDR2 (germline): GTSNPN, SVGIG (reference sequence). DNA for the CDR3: TGTGCCTGGAGGAGGGGACAGGGGGCTCGGGAGCAGTACTTC. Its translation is CAWRRGQGAREQYF.

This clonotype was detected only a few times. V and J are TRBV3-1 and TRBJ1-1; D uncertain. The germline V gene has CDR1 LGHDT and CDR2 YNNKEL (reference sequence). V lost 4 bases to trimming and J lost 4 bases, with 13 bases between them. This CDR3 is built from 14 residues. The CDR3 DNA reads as TGTGCCAGCAGCCTTGCGCTTGGTACCACTGAAGCTTTCTTT. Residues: CASSLALGTTEAFF.

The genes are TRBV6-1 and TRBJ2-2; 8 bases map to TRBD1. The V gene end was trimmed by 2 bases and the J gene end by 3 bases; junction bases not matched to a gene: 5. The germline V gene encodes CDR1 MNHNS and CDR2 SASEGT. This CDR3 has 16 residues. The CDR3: CASSEPGGADTGELFF. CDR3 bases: TGTGCCAGCAGTGAACCAGGGGGCGCGGACACCGGGGAGCTGTTTTTT.

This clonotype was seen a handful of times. The chain's CDR3 is CASSLNRGPAGTEAFF. DNA for the CDR3: TGTGCCAGCAGCCTGAACAGGGGCCCGGCTGGGACTGAAGCTTTCTTT. This chain connects TRBV11-2 to TRBJ1-1, with 7 positions matching TRBD1. The germline gives CDR1 SGHAT, CDR2 FQNNGV. V was clipped by 5 bases and J by 5 bases; unmatched bases: 14. The CDR3 length is 16 residues.

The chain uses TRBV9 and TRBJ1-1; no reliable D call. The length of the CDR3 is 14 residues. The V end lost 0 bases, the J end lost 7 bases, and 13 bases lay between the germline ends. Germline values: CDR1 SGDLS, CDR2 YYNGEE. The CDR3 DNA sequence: TGTGCCAGCAGCGTAGTATGGGCAGCCGATGAAGCTTTCTTT. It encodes CASSVVWAADEAFF.

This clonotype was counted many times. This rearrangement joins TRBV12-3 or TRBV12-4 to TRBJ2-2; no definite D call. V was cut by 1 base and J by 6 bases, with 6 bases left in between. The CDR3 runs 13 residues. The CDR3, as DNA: TGTGCCAGCAGTTTAGGCGTAGCCGGGGAGCTGTTTTTT. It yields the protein CASSLGVAGELFF.

The CDR3 region is CASMVRETQYF. CDR3 DNA sequence: TGTGCCAGCATGGTACGCGAGACCCAGTACTTC. The rearrangement uses TRBV28 and TRBJ2-5; D remains ambiguous. The CDR3 length is 11 residues. V was clipped by 7 bases and J by 5 bases, with 8 bases between them. Germline-derived CDR1 and CDR2 are MDHEN and SYDVKM.

CDR3 DNA sequence: TGTGCCAGCAGCACCCAGACAGGCCTTAATGAAAAACTGTTTTTT. It is translated as CASSTQTGLNEKLFF. The chain links TRBV7-2 to TRBJ1-4; D might be TRBD1 (6 bases). The CDR3 is made up of 15 amino acids. Germline loops: CDR1 SGHTA, CDR2 FQGNSA. Trimming took off 5 bases at V and 4 bases at J, with 14 bases between the two ends. Based on the CDR3 plus reference TRBV7-2 and TRBJ1-4, the full variable domain is GAGVSQSPSNKVTEKGKDVELRCDPISGHTALYWYRQSLGQGLEFLIYFQGNSAPDKSGLPSDRFSAERTGGSVSTLTIQRTQQEDSAVYLCASSTQTGLNEKLFFGSGTQLSVL.

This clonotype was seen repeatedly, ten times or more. The CDR3 region is CASSPLSGGALEQFF. CDR3 nucleotide sequence: TGTGCCAGCAGTCCCCTGAGCGGGGGGGCACTAGAGCAGTTCTTC. The J gene is TRBJ2-1, the V gene TRBV12-3 or TRBV12-4; 10 nucleotides match TRBD2. V shed 5 bases and J 10 bases; nucleotides not matched to a gene: 11. The CDR3 runs to 15 residues.

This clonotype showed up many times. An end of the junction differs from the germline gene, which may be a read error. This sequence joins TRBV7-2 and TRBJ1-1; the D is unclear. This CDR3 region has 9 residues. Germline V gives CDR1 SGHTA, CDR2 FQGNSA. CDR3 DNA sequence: TGTGCCAGCAGCTTAGCTGGTAACTTT. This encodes CASSLAGNF.

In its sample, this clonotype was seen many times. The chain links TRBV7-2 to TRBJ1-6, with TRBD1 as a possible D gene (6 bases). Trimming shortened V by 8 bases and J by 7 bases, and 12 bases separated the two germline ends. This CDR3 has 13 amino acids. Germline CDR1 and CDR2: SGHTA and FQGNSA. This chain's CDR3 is CASCTGRNSPLHF. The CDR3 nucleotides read TGTGCCAGCTGTACAGGGCGCAATTCACCCCTCCACTTT. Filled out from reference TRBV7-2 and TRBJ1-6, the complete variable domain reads GAGVSQSPSNKVTEKGKDVELRCDPISGHTALYWYRQSLGQGLEFLIYFQGNSAPDKSGLPSDRFSAERTGGSVSTLTIQRTQQEDSAVYLCASCTGRNSPLHFGNGTRLTVT.

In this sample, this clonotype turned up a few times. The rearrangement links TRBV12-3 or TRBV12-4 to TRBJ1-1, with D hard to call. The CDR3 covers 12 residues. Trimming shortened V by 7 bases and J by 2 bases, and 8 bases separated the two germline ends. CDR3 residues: CASKYGNTEAFF. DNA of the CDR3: TGTGCCAGCAAGTACGGAAACACTGAAGCTTTCTTT.